A selection of T cell receptor beta chains follows, all from one sample in a study of T cell responses to AZD1222 COVID-19 vaccine. Profiled with immunoSEQ multiplex PCR; TCRdb holds only in-frame clones, not every one. This table has approximately 110,000 clones, 90% to 95% appearing once. Material: peripheral blood, obtained on day 0 of AZD1222 vaccination. Every receptor here comes from an adult in good health. CDR3s include the opening cysteine and the closing phenylalanine or tryptophan. A D gene is named only where the DNA matches it firmly. The size entry is marked missing in some rows and otherwise reads once, few, many or a size class.

j_gene: TRBJ2-1; d_gene: -; v_gene: TRBV4-3; abundance: -; CDR3aa: CASSPLISPDEQFF; CDR3nt: TGCGCCAGCAGCCCCCTTATTAGCCCCGATGAGCAGTTCTTC
j_gene: TRBJ1-3; d_gene: -; v_gene: TRBV19; abundance: -; CDR3aa: CASSPTGTSGNTIYF; CDR3nt: TGTGCCAGTAGCCCCACAGGGACTTCTGGAAACACCATATATTTT
j_gene: TRBJ2-1; d_gene: -; v_gene: TRBV27; abundance: -; CDR3aa: CASSQNKGSYNEQFF; CDR3nt: TGTGCCAGCAGCCAAAATAAGGGCTCCTACAATGAGCAGTTCTTC
j_gene: TRBJ2-5; d_gene: TRBD1; v_gene: TRBV19; abundance: -; CDR3aa: CASSRSGQGIQTQYF; CDR3nt: TGTGCCAGTAGTAGGAGCGGACAGGGGATTCAGACCCAGTACTTC
j_gene: TRBJ2-7; d_gene: -; v_gene: TRBV7-9; abundance: -; CDR3aa: CASVPRGYYSYEQYF; CDR3nt: TGTGCCAGCGTCCCGAGGGGGTATTACTCCTACGAGCAGTACTTC
j_gene: TRBJ2-2; d_gene: TRBD1; v_gene: TRBV7-3; abundance: -; CDR3aa: CASSSNRDSGTGELFF; CDR3nt: TGTGCCAGCAGCTCGAACCGGGACAGTGGAACCGGGGAGCTGTTTTTT
j_gene: TRBJ2-2; d_gene: -; v_gene: TRBV5-1; abundance: -; CDR3aa: CASSLGENTGELFF; CDR3nt: TGCGCCAGCAGCTTGGGAGAGAACACCGGGGAGCTGTTTTTT
j_gene: TRBJ1-1; d_gene: -; v_gene: TRBV4-3; abundance: few; CDR3aa: CASSQELNTEAFF; CDR3nt: TGCGCCAGCAGCCAAGAGTTGAACACTGAAGCTTTCTTT
j_gene: TRBJ2-1; d_gene: -; v_gene: TRBV3-1/TRBV3-2; abundance: -; CDR3aa: CASSHVRNPYNEQFF; CDR3nt: TGTGCCAGCAGCCACGTCCGCAACCCCTACAATGAGCAGTTCTTC
j_gene: TRBJ1-5; d_gene: TRBD1; v_gene: TRBV7-9; abundance: -; CDR3aa: CASSRTGTGGNQPQHF; CDR3nt: TGTGCCAGCAGCAGAACCGGGACAGGGGGCAATCAGCCCCAGCATTTT
j_gene: TRBJ2-3; d_gene: TRBD2; v_gene: TRBV27; abundance: few; CDR3aa: CASSYSGGTSTDTQYF; CDR3nt: TGTGCCAGCAGTTATAGCGGGGGGACTAGCACAGATACGCAGTATTTT
j_gene: TRBJ1-2; d_gene: -; v_gene: TRBV5-1; abundance: -; CDR3aa: CASSFSLNILTNYGYTF; CDR3nt: TGCGCCAGCAGCTTCTCTCTAAATATACTTACTAACTATGGCTACACCTTC
j_gene: TRBJ2-7; d_gene: -; v_gene: TRBV16; abundance: few; CDR3aa: CASSQSRGEQYF; CDR3nt: TGTGCCAGCAGCCAATCAAGGGGGGAGCAGTACTTC
j_gene: TRBJ2-7; d_gene: -; v_gene: TRBV12-3/TRBV12-4; abundance: once; CDR3aa: CASSPQGFEQYF; CDR3nt: TGTGCCAGCAGCCCCCAGGGGTTCGAGCAGTACTTC
j_gene: TRBJ2-5; d_gene: TRBD1; v_gene: TRBV5-1; abundance: -; CDR3aa: CASSPGTGRETQYF; CDR3nt: TGCGCCAGCAGCCCAGGGACAGGGAGAGAGACCCAGTACTTC
j_gene: TRBJ2-1; d_gene: TRBD1; v_gene: TRBV20-1; abundance: -; CDR3aa: CSANRGSEQFF; CDR3nt: TGCAGTGCCAACAGGGGCAGTGAGCAGTTCTTC
j_gene: TRBJ2-1; d_gene: TRBD1; v_gene: TRBV5-1; abundance: -; CDR3aa: CASSLVQGSYNEQFF; CDR3nt: TGCGCCAGCAGCTTGGTACAGGGGTCCTACAATGAGCAGTTCTTC
j_gene: TRBJ1-5; d_gene: TRBD1; v_gene: TRBV7-9; abundance: -; CDR3aa: CASSFSGQGGDQPQHF; CDR3nt: TGTGCCAGCAGCTTTTCCGGACAGGGAGGCGATCAGCCCCAGCATTTT
j_gene: TRBJ2-5; d_gene: -; v_gene: TRBV5-4; abundance: -; CDR3aa: CASSSPGRETQYF; CDR3nt: TGTGCCAGCAGCTCACCCGGACGGGAGACCCAGTACTTC
j_gene: TRBJ1-2; d_gene: -; v_gene: TRBV6-4; abundance: once; CDR3aa: CASSDGLPAGGYTF; CDR3nt: TGTGCCAGCAGTGACGGTCTCCCGGCCGGGGGCTACACCTTC
j_gene: TRBJ1-1; d_gene: -; v_gene: TRBV2; abundance: -; CDR3aa: CASSEWQTMNTEAFF; CDR3nt: TGTGCCAGCAGTGAATGGCAAACCATGAACACTGAAGCTTTCTTT
j_gene: TRBJ1-1; d_gene: -; v_gene: TRBV19; abundance: -; CDR3aa: CAIAQGVNTEAFF; CDR3nt: TGTGCCATAGCACAGGGTGTGAACACTGAAGCTTTCTTT
j_gene: TRBJ1-3; d_gene: -; v_gene: TRBV7-3; abundance: -; CDR3aa: CASSLSRGSGNTIYF; CDR3nt: TGTGCCAGCAGCTTATCGCGGGGCTCTGGAAACACCATATATTTT